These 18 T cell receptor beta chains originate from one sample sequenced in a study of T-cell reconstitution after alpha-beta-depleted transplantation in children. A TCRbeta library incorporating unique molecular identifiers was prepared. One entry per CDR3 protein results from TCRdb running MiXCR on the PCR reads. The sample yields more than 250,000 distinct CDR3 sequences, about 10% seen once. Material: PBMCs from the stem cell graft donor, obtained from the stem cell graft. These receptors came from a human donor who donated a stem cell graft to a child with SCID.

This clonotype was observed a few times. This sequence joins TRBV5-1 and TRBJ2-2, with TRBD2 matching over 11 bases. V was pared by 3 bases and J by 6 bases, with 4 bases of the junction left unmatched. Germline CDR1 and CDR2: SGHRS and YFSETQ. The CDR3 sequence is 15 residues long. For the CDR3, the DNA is TGCGCCAGCAGCTCCTTTAGCGGGGGGGCCGGGGAGCTGTTTTTT. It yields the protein CASSSFSGGAGELFF.

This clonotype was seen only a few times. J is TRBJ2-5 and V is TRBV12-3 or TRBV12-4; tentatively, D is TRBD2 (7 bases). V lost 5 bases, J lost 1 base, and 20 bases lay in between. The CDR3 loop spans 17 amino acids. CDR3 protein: CASSPIRGRGAQETQYF. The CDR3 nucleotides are TGTGCCAGCAGTCCCATCAGGGGCCGGGGGGCCCAAGAGACCCAGTACTTC.

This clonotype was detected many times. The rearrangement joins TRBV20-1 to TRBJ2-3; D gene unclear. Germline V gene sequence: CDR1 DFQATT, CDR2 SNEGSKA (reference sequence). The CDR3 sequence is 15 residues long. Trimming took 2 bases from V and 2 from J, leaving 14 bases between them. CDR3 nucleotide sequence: TGCAGTGCTAGATTGCCAGGAGATTTCACAGATACGCAGTATTTT. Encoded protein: CSARLPGDFTDTQYF.

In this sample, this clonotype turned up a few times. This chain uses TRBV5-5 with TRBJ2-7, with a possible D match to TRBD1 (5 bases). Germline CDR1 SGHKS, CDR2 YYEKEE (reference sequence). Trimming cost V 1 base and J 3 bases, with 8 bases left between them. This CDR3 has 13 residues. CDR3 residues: CASSLPRDYEQYF. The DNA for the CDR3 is TGTGCCAGCAGCTTGCCCAGGGACTACGAGCAGTACTTC.

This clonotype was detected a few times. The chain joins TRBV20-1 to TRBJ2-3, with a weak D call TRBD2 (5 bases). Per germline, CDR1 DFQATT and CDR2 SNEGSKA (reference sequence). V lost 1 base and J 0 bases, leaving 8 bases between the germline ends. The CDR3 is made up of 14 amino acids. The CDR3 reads CSARGRVSTDTQYF. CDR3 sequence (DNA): TGCAGTGCTAGAGGGCGGGTTAGCACAGATACGCAGTATTTT.

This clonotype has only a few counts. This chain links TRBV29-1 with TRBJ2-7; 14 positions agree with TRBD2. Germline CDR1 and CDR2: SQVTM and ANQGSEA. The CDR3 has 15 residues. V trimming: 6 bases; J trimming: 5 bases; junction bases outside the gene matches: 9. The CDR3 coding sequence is TGCAGCGTGGGACTAGCGGGGGTGGGCGGGAACGAGCAGTACTTC. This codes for CSVGLAGVGGNEQYF.

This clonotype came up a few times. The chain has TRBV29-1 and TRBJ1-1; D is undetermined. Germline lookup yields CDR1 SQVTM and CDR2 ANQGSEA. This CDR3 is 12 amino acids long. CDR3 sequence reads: CGGTSVGTEAFF. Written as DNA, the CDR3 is TGCGGAGGCACCTCGGTGGGCACTGAAGCTTTCTTT.

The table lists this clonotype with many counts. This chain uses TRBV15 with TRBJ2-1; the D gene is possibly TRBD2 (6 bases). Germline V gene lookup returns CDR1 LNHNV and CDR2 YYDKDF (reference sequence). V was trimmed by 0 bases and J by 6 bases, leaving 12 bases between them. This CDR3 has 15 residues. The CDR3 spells CATSRDRGGANEQFF. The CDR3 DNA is TGTGCCACCAGCAGAGATCGAGGAGGGGCCAATGAGCAGTTCTTC. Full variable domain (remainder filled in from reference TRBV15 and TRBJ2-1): DAMVIQNPRYQVTQFGKPVTLSCSQTLNHNVMYWYQQKSSQAPKLLFHYYDKDFNNEADTPDNFQSRRPNTSFCFLDIRSPGLGDTAMYLCATSRDRGGANEQFFGPGTRLTVL.

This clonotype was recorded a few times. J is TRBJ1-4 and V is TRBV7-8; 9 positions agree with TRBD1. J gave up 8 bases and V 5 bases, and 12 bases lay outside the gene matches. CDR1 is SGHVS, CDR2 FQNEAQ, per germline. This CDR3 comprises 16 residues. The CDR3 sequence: CASSLRKDRGGEKLFF. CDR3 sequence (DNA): TGTGCCAGCAGCCTACGTAAGGACAGGGGAGGCGAAAAACTGTTTTTT.

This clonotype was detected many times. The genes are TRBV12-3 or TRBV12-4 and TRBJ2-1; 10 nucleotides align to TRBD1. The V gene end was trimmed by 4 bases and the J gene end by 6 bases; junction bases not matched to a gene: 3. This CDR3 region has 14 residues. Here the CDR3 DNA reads TGTGCCAGCAGTTCGGGACAGGGGAGCAATGAGCAGTTCTTC. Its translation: CASSSGQGSNEQFF.

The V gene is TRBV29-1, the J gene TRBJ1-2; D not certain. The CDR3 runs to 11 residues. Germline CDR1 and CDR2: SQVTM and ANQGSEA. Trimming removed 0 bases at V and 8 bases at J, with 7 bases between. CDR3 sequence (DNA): TGCAGCGTTGAAGACGCCTGGGGCTACACCTTC. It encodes CSVEDAWGYTF.

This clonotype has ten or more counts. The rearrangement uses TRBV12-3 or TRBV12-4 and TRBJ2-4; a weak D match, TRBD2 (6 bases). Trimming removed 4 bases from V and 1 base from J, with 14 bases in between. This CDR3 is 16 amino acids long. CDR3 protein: CASSSYGSGAKNIQYF. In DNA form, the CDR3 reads TGTGCCAGCAGTTCTTACGGGAGCGGGGCCAAAAACATTCAGTACTTC.

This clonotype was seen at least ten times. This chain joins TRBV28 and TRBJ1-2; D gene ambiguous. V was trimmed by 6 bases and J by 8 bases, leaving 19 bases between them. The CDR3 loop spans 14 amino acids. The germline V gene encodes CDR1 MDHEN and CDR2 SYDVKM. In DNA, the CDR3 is TGTGCCAGCAGACATGGGAGCTACGAAGGCGGCTACACCTTC. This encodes CASRHGSYEGGYTF.

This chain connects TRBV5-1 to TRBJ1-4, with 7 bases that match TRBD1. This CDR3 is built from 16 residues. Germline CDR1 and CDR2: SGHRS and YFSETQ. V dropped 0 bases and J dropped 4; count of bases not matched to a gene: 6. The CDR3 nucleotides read TGCGCCAGCAGCTTGGGCTGGACAGGTTTTAATGAAAAACTGTTTTTT. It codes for CASSLGWTGFNEKLFF. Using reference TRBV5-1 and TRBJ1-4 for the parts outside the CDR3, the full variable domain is KAGVTQTPRYLIKTRGQQVTLSCSPISGHRSVSWYQQTPGQGLQFLFEYFSETQRNKGNFPGRFSGRQFSNSRSEMNVSTLELGDSALYLCASSLGWTGFNEKLFFGSGTQLSVL.

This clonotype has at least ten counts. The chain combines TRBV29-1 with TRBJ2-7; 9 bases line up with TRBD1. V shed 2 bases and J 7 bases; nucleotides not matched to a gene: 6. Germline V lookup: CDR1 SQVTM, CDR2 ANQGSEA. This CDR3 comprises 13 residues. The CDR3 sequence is CSVETGQGWEQYF. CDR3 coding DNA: TGCAGCGTTGAAACGGGACAGGGTTGGGAGCAGTACTTC.

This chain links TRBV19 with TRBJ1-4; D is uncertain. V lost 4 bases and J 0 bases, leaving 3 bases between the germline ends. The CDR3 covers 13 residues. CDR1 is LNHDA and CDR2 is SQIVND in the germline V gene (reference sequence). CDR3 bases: TGTGCCAGTAGTACAGCAACTAATGAAAAACTGTTTTTT. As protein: CASSTATNEKLFF.

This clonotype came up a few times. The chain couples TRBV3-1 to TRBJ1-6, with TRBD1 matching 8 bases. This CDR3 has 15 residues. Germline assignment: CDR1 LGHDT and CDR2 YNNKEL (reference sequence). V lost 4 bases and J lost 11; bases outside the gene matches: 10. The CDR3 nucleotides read TGTGCCAGCAGCCGAGAAACAGGGGGTCGGACACCCCTCCACTTT. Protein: CASSRETGGRTPLHF.

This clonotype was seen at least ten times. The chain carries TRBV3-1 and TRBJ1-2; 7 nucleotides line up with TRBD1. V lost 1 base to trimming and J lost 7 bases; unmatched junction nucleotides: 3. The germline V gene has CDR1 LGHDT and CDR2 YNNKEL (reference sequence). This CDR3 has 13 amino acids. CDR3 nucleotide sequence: TGTGCCAGCAGCCAAGGACAGGGAGGTGGCTACACCTTC. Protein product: CASSQGQGGGYTF.